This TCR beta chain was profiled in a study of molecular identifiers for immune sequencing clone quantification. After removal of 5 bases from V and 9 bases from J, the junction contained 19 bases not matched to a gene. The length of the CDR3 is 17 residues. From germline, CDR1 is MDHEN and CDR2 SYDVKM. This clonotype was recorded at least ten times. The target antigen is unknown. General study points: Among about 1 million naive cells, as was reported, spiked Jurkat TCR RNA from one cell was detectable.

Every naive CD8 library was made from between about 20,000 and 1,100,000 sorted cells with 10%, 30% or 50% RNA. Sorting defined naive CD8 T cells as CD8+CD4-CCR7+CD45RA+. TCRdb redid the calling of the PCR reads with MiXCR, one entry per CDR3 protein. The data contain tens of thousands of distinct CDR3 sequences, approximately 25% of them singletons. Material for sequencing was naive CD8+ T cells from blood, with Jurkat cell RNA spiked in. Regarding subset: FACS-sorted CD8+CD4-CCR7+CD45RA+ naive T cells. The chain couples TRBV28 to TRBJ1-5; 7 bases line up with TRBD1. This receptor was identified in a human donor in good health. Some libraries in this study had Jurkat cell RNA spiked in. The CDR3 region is CASSTGQPTATLRPQHF. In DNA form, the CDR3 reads TGTGCCAGCAGTACGGGACAGCCCACGGCCACTTTGCGGCCCCAGCATTTT.